These 15 T cell receptor beta chains came from one sample sequenced in a study of blood T cell repertoires in COVID-19. Using immunoSEQ multiplex PCR, the repertoire was profiled, and TCRdb retains in-frame clones only, with some absent. The table lists under 130,000 clones, roughly nine tenths of them singletons. The sequenced sample was peripheral blood. All receptors come from a woman aged 80 or older in a cohort sampled during active COVID-19.

CDR3 in amino acids: CASSRLAGYPDTQYF. The CDR3 DNA sequence: TGTGCCAGCAGCAGACTAGCGGGCTACCCAGATACGCAGTATTTT. V gene TRBV6-5 combines with J gene TRBJ2-3; 10 bases agree with TRBD2. Germline CDR1 is MNHEY and CDR2 is SVGAGI. The V segment lost 6 bases and the J segment 4 bases; nucleotides outside the gene matches: 7. This CDR3 is 15 amino acids long.

The CDR3 reads CASSLEADRRYEQYF. CDR3 nucleotide sequence: TGTGCCAGCAGCTTGGAGGCGGACAGGCGGTACGAGCAGTACTTC. The V gene is TRBV5-4, the J gene TRBJ2-7; 7 positions agree with TRBD1. Trimming took 0 bases from V and 4 from J; bases not matched to a gene: 7. CDR1 is SGHNT, CDR2 YYREEE, per germline (reference sequence). The CDR3 totals 15 residues.

V and J are TRBV5-4 and TRBJ1-1, with 9 bases fitting TRBD1. The CDR3 extends over 15 amino acids. With V trimmed by 1 base and J by 3 bases, 4 bases remained unmatched. Germline lookup yields CDR1 SGHNT and CDR2 YYREEE (reference sequence). The CDR3 region is CASSLPGTGHTEAFF. CDR3 bases: TGTGCCAGCAGCTTGCCCGGGACAGGGCACACTGAAGCTTTCTTT.

This CDR3 is CASSPQIGLAGLYEQYF. CDR3 nucleotides: TGTGCCAGCAGCCCGCAGATCGGACTAGCGGGACTATACGAGCAGTACTTC. The chain links TRBV5-6 to TRBJ2-7; 12 bases are shared with TRBD2. CDR1 SGHDT and CDR2 YYEEEE come from the germline V gene. This CDR3 is built from 17 residues. Trimming took 4 bases from V and 4 from J; bases not matched to a gene: 12. Supplemented by reference TRBV5-6 and TRBJ2-7, the full variable domain reads DAGVTQSPTHLIKTRGQQVTLRCSPKSGHDTVSWYQQALGQGPQFIFQYYEEEERQRGNFPDRFSGHQFPNYSSELNVNALLLGDSALYLCASSPQIGLAGLYEQYFGPGTRLTVT.

This chain connects TRBV14 to TRBJ2-1, with 7 bases matching TRBD2. The CDR3 loop spans 16 amino acids. The germline V gene encodes CDR1 SGHDN and CDR2 FVKESK. Germline trimming cut 5 bases from V and 6 bases from J; bases unmatched to any gene: 13. CDR3 protein: CASSAHRVGEGNEQFF. CDR3 DNA sequence: TGTGCCAGCAGCGCGCATCGGGTAGGGGAGGGCAATGAGCAGTTCTTC.

This chain connects TRBV11-2 to TRBJ2-7; D is undetermined. Germline CDR1 reads SGHAT; CDR2 reads FQNNGV. The V end was cut by 5 bases, the J end by 2 bases, with 22 bases between. This CDR3 comprises 17 residues. The CDR3: CASSAYPGSSTTYEQYF. For the CDR3, the DNA is TGTGCCAGCAGCGCATATCCCGGGTCCTCTACAACCTACGAGCAGTACTTC.

About this clone itself: Mismatch with germline at one junction end may stem from a read error. The chain is built from TRBV7-7 and TRBJ2-3, with 8 bases fitting TRBD1. Germline CDR1 reads SSHAT; CDR2 reads FNYEAQ (reference sequence). The CDR3 has 15 residues. The CDR3 nucleotides are TGTGCTAGCAGCCGGGGACAGGCTCGCACAGATACGCAGTATTTT. It codes for CASSRGQARTDTQYF.

V gene TRBV20-1 combines with J gene TRBJ2-1, with D perhaps matching TRBD2 (5 bases). V was shortened by 3 bases and J by 5 bases, with 11 bases between the two germline ends. The length of the CDR3 is 13 residues. From germline, CDR1 is DFQATT and CDR2 SNEGSKA (reference sequence). The CDR3 nucleotides are TGCAGTGCTAGTAGGTGGGAGCACAATGAGCAGTTCTTC. As protein: CSASRWEHNEQFF.

This chain joins TRBV10-1 and TRBJ2-2; 7 bases agree with TRBD1. Germline V gene data show CDR1 as WNHNN and CDR2 as SYGVQD (reference sequence). V shed 5 bases, J shed 4 bases, and the junction held 4 bases outside the gene matches. The CDR3 totals 14 residues. The CDR3 region is CASSSYRGTGELFF. CDR3 DNA: TGCGCCAGCAGTAGCTACAGGGGCACCGGGGAGCTGTTTTTT.

The chain carries TRBV2 and TRBJ1-1; TRBD1 might be the D (6 bases). Germline CDR1 SNHLY, CDR2 FYNNEI. Trimming took off 7 bases at V and 4 bases at J, with 10 bases between the two ends. This CDR3 region has 12 residues. CDR3: CASKGEGTEAFF. The CDR3 DNA reads as TGTGCCAGCAAGGGGGAGGGCACTGAAGCTTTCTTT.

The chain links TRBV5-1 to TRBJ1-6, with D possibly TRBD1 on 5 matching bases. The germline V gene has CDR1 SGHRS and CDR2 YFSETQ. The CDR3 is 14 amino acids. V was trimmed by 0 bases and J by 11 bases, leaving 12 bases between them. CDR3 coding DNA: TGCGCCAGCAGCTTGGTGCAGGGAGGGCCACCCCTCCACTTT. This translates into CASSLVQGGPPLHF.

The rearrangement uses TRBV6-5 and TRBJ1-1; D is possibly TRBD1 (6 bases). V shed 0 bases and J shed 2 bases, with 10 bases lying between them. The V gene's germline CDR1 is MNHEY and CDR2 SVGAGI. The CDR3 runs to 15 residues. CDR3 residues: CASSYSGGRNTEAFF. CDR3 DNA: TGTGCCAGCAGTTACTCGGGGGGGCGAAACACTGAAGCTTTCTTT.

The V gene is TRBV10-1, the J gene TRBJ2-5; the D is unclear. Looked up from germline, CDR1 is WNHNN and CDR2 is SYGVQD (reference sequence). The germline V and J ends were trimmed by 9 bases and 1 base, with 9 bases remaining between them. The CDR3 is made up of 12 amino acids. CDR3 bases: TGCGCCAGTCCGGGTCCCCAAGAGACCCAGTACTTC. Amino acid sequence: CASPGPQETQYF.

This clone was counted a few times. The V gene is TRBV5-1, the J gene TRBJ2-1; TRBD1 is a possible D gene (5 bases). The CDR3 totals 13 residues. Germline V gene lookup returns CDR1 SGHRS and CDR2 YFSETQ. Trimming shortened V by 1 base and J by 8 bases, and 10 bases separated the two germline ends. The CDR3 DNA sequence: TGCGCCAGCAGCTTGAGTAGGGGTTATGAGCAGTTCTTC. It encodes CASSLSRGYEQFF.

This chain links TRBV4-2 with TRBJ2-1; D perhaps matches TRBD2 (6 bases). Germline CDR1 reads LGHNA; CDR2 reads YNFKEQ. Trimming left V 0 bases short and J 2 bases short, with 11 bases between. The CDR3 consists of 16 residues. The CDR3 DNA is TGTGCCAGCAGCCAAGAGGGTACTAGCACCTACAATGAGCAGTTCTTC. This codes for CASSQEGTSTYNEQFF.